One and the same sample provided the 19 T cell receptor beta chains below, sequenced in a study of T cell responses to AZD1222 COVID-19 vaccine. Libraries were prepared by immunoSEQ multiplex PCR; TCRdb keeps only in-frame clonotypes and omits some of them. The sample holds some 150,000 clones, roughly nine tenths seen once. Sequencing was performed on peripheral blood, taken on day 0 of AZD1222 vaccination. Receptors were obtained from an adult in good health.

The chain has TRBV7-2 and TRBJ2-2; D is perhaps TRBD1 (7 bases). Germline V gives CDR1 SGHTA, CDR2 FQGNSA. The V and J ends lost 5 bases and 6 bases respectively, with 13 bases between them. The CDR3 runs to 14 residues. The CDR3 region has the DNA TGTGCCAGCAGCGTACAGGGGACTTCCGGGGAGCTGTTTTTT. It is translated as CASSVQGTSGELFF.

This sequence joins TRBV9 and TRBJ1-1, with TRBD1 as a possible D gene (5 bases). V shed 3 bases and J shed 4 bases, with 10 bases lying between them. CDR1 SGDLS and CDR2 YYNGEE come from the germline V gene. The CDR3 is made up of 13 amino acids. The DNA for the CDR3 is TGTGCCAGCAGCGCAATAAGGGGCACTGAAGCTTTCTTT. Amino acids: CASSAIRGTEAFF.

The chain has TRBV10-3 and TRBJ1-1; 7 bases agree with TRBD1. Germline CDR1 and CDR2: ENHRY and SYGVKD. Trimming took 10 bases from V and 5 from J; bases not matched to a gene: 10. The CDR3 covers 13 residues. CDR3 bases: TGTGCCACCACAGACAGGGTCGGGACTGAAGCTTTCTTT. As protein: CATTDRVGTEAFF.

This clone has a single count. The V call is TRBV27, the J call TRBJ2-1; unclear D gene. Germline V gene data show CDR1 as MNHEY and CDR2 as SMNVEV (reference sequence). V was pared by 4 bases and J by 3 bases, with 7 bases between. The CDR3 spans 13 residues. The CDR3 reads CASSYLIYNEQFF. As DNA, the CDR3 is TGTGCCAGCAGTTACTTGATCTACAATGAGCAGTTCTTC.

The chain combines TRBV18 with TRBJ2-7; 7 bases fit TRBD1. CDR1 and CDR2 (germline): KGHSH, LQKENI. The CDR3 is 14 amino acids. Losses at the gene ends were 5 bases for V and 3 bases for J; bases not matched to a gene: 7. CDR3 DNA: TGTGCCAGCTCAATGGGACAGCTCGGCTACGAGCAGTACTTC. It encodes CASSMGQLGYEQYF.

The V gene is TRBV28, the J gene TRBJ1-6, with TRBD1 as a possible D gene (6 bases). Per the germline V gene, CDR1 is MDHEN and CDR2 is SYDVKM. V was trimmed by 10 bases and J by 8 bases, leaving 12 bases between them. The CDR3 contains 12 residues. In nucleotides, the CDR3 is TGTGCCACGTACAGGGCAGATTCACCCCTCCACTTT. Protein sequence: CATYRADSPLHF.

This sequence joins TRBV5-1 and TRBJ2-7, with TRBD2 identical over 7 bases. Germline V gene lookup returns CDR1 SGHRS and CDR2 YFSETQ. The ends lost 3 bases at V and 3 bases at J; junction bases unmatched: 9. CDR3 size: 15 residues. Written as DNA, the CDR3 is TGCGCCAGCAGCTCCTTAGCGGGTCTTTACTACGAGCAGTACTTC. It yields the protein CASSSLAGLYYEQYF.

This rearrangement joins TRBV19 to TRBJ2-1; 8 bases align to TRBD2. The CDR3 is made up of 16 amino acids. The germline V gene encodes CDR1 LNHDA and CDR2 SQIVND (reference sequence). J gave up 9 bases and V 4 bases, and 14 bases lay outside the gene matches. The CDR3: CASSTIPGLVILEQFF. CDR3 nucleotides: TGTGCCAGTAGTACGATACCGGGACTAGTAATTCTTGAGCAGTTCTTC.

The chain is built from TRBV3-1 (or the pseudogene TRBV3-2) and TRBJ1-3; D unclear. This CDR3 region has 16 residues. The germline gives CDR1 LGHDT, CDR2 YNNKEL (reference sequence). V dropped 1 base and J dropped 0 bases, with 10 bases sitting between them. The CDR3 region is CASSQGWGGSGNTIYF. In DNA, the CDR3 is TGTGCCAGCAGCCAAGGATGGGGAGGCTCTGGAAACACCATATATTTT.

The rearrangement joins TRBV29-1 to TRBJ2-7, with TRBD2 as a possible D gene (6 bases). V gave up 4 bases and J gave up 3 bases, with 16 bases separating them. The V gene's germline CDR1 is SQVTM and CDR2 ANQGSEA. CDR3 size: 14 residues. CDR3 coding DNA: TGCAGCGTTGCCTCTTTTAGGACTAACTACGAGCAGTACTTC. Its protein is CSVASFRTNYEQYF.

The chain employs TRBV6-5 and TRBJ2-1, with TRBD2 matching over 9 bases. The germline V gene has CDR1 MNHEY and CDR2 SVGAGI. The CDR3 is 13 residues long. V was clipped by 8 bases and J by 4 bases; unmatched bases: 3. The CDR3 reads CASRGGVYNEQFF. CDR3 bases: TGTGCCAGCCGCGGGGGGGTGTACAATGAGCAGTTCTTC.

The gene calls are TRBV19 and TRBJ1-1, with no clear D. CDR3 length: 14 amino acids. Germline CDR1 reads LNHDA; CDR2 reads SQIVND (reference sequence). Trimming took off 7 bases at V and 1 base at J, with 13 bases between the two ends. This chain's CDR3 is CASNSQAGNTEAFF. The CDR3 DNA reads as TGTGCCAGTAATAGCCAGGCGGGGAACACTGAAGCTTTCTTT.

The chain carries TRBV28 and TRBJ1-1; D gene uncertain. The germline CDR1 and CDR2 sequences are MDHEN and SYDVKM. CDR3 length equals 14 residues. V shed 1 base and J shed 0 bases, with 6 bases lying between them. CDR3 in DNA: TGTGCCAGCAGTTTATCACAAATGAACACTGAAGCTTTCTTT. It specifies CASSLSQMNTEAFF. Drawing the rest from reference TRBV28 and TRBJ1-1, the complete variable domain is DVKVTQSSRYLVKRTGEKVFLECVQDMDHENMFWYRQDPGLGLRLIYFSYDVKMKEKGDIPEGYSVSREKKERFSLILESASTNQTSMYLCASSLSQMNTEAFFGQGTRLTVV.

The chain carries TRBV12-3 or TRBV12-4 and TRBJ1-6; D is ambiguous. This CDR3 is 12 amino acids long. V dropped 5 bases and J dropped 10 bases, with 9 bases sitting between them. CDR3 in amino acids: CASSGPPSPLHF. The CDR3 nucleotides are TGTGCCAGCAGTGGACCCCCCTCACCCCTCCACTTT.

The rearrangement uses TRBV4-1 and TRBJ2-7, with 8 bases identical to TRBD2. Germline trimming cut 1 base from V and 4 bases from J; bases unmatched to any gene: 15. The germline V gene has CDR1 MGHRA and CDR2 YSYEKL. The CDR3 sequence is 18 residues long. CDR3 in amino acids: CASSQGPSQGLVWYEQYF. In nucleotides, the CDR3 is TGCGCCAGCAGCCAAGGGCCTAGTCAGGGACTAGTCTGGTACGAGCAGTACTTC.

This rearrangement joins TRBV10-1 to TRBJ2-5; D not resolved. The CDR3 is 16 amino acids. Between the trimmed V and J ends, which lost 0 bases and 6 bases, there was a span of 17 bases. Germline V gene lookup returns CDR1 WNHNN and CDR2 SYGVQD (reference sequence). In DNA form, the CDR3 reads TGCGCCAGCAGTGAGTCTTCCCTCCGTTACGTCCAGACCCAGTACTTC. This sequence encodes CASSESSLRYVQTQYF.

This sequence joins TRBV9 and TRBJ1-3; 7 bases are a match to TRBD1. Germline values: CDR1 SGDLS, CDR2 YYNGEE. J was trimmed by 3 bases and V by 3 bases; bases with no gene match: 9. There are 16 residues in the CDR3. CDR3 sequence reads: CASSGSGGRSGNTIYF. In DNA form, the CDR3 reads TGTGCCAGCAGCGGATCAGGGGGGCGGAGTGGAAACACCATATATTTT.

The chain joins TRBV5-5 to TRBJ1-1, with 11 bases lining up with TRBD1. V shed 4 bases and J 7 bases; nucleotides not matched to a gene: 6. The CDR3 extends over 14 amino acids. Germline loops: CDR1 SGHKS, CDR2 YYEKEE (reference sequence). Written as DNA, the CDR3 is TGTGCCAGCAGCCCGGGACAGGGGGTCGGTGAAGCTTTCTTT. This codes for CASSPGQGVGEAFF.

The J gene is TRBJ1-1, the V gene TRBV28; 7 nucleotides match TRBD1. The V segment lost 5 bases and the J segment 4 bases; nucleotides outside the gene matches: 7. Germline CDR1 MDHEN, CDR2 SYDVKM. The CDR3 consists of 14 residues. The CDR3 sequence is CASSLPDRATEAFF. The CDR3 DNA reads as TGTGCCAGCAGTCTACCAGACAGGGCCACTGAAGCTTTCTTT.